Here is one T cell receptor (beta chain) with its context. Its antigen is undetermined. The record originates from a study of T cell responses to AZD1222 COVID-19 vaccine. Study conclusions and caveats: Nearly half of unique spike-specific TCRs reportedly avoided B.1.351 and B.1.1.7 mutated regions. Scientists sampled the repertoires only once the peak T cell response had passed.

This table comes from immunoSEQ multiplex PCR, and its TCRdb copy is limited to in-frame clones, with some not included. Among roughly 100,000 clones, approximately 84% were seen once, and the ten largest hold around 14%. Germline-derived CDR1 and CDR2 are SEHNR and FQNEAQ (reference sequence). The CDR3 totals 15 residues. Between the trimmed V and J ends, which lost 5 bases and 6 bases, there was a span of 19 bases. The chain links TRBV7-9 to TRBJ1-1; D is undetermined. The receptor was derived from an adult who received the AZD1222 COVID-19 vaccine. The sample here was peripheral blood, taken 28 days after the second AZD1222 dose. The CDR3 reads CASSISRMPRPEAFF. In nucleotides, the CDR3 is TGTGCCAGCAGCATCTCGAGGATGCCTAGACCTGAAGCTTTCTTT.